This passage covers 5 T cell receptor beta chains from one sample sequenced in a study of CD8 T cells in Susac syndrome (dated by TCRdb to the late 2010s). The library was produced with the immunoSEQ multiplex PCR assay. RNA was extracted with the RNeasy kit and 0.5 to 1 ug was reverse transcribed using random hexamers. The public sequencing data were trimmed at Q25 with fastp and processed into clonotypes with MiXCR by TCRdb, which kept only in-frame beta chains. Rows with a matching CDR3 protein are joined into one entry that keeps the most common DNA and genes. Here the sample has tens of thousands of distinct CDR3 sequences; around 94% occur a single time. The leading ten clones occupy about 0.27% of the sample. The sequenced material came from CD8+ T cells from PBMCs. These receptors came from a human donor in good health.

The rearrangement joins TRBV6-4 to TRBJ2-3; 9 bases match TRBD2. This CDR3 comprises 18 residues. Germline lookup yields CDR1 MRHNA and CDR2 SNTAGT. Trimming removed 5 bases from V and 6 bases from J; junction bases left unmatched: 18. The CDR3 reads CASSPVGLAGGPWDTQYF. The DNA for the CDR3 is TGTGCCAGCAGTCCTGTAGGTCTCGCGGGAGGGCCGTGGGATACGCAGTATTTT.

V and J are TRBV30 and TRBJ1-5, with D hard to call. Looked up from germline, CDR1 is GTSNPN and CDR2 is SVGIG (reference sequence). V was trimmed by 0 bases and J by 7 bases, leaving 10 bases between them. The CDR3 totals 13 residues. The CDR3 bases are TGTGCCTGGAGTGTAATGTCCGAGCAGCCCCAGCATTTT. Translated: CAWSVMSEQPQHF.

The CDR3: CASSPRGFTEAFF. The CDR3 nucleotides read TGCGCCAGCAGCCCAAGGGGGTTCACTGAAGCTTTCTTT. The rearrangement joins TRBV4-1 to TRBJ1-1, with D perhaps TRBD1 (6 bases). The CDR3 consists of 13 residues. V dropped 4 bases and J dropped 4 bases, with 10 bases sitting between them. Germline assignment: CDR1 MGHRA and CDR2 YSYEKL.

The chain carries TRBV20-1 and TRBJ2-7; D is ambiguous. Trimming stripped 0 bases from V and 2 bases from J, with 11 bases between. Germline V gene sequence: CDR1 DFQATT, CDR2 SNEGSKA (reference sequence). The CDR3 loop spans 14 amino acids. CDR3 residues: CSARDTGRPYEQYF. DNA for the CDR3: TGCAGTGCTAGAGATACGGGCCGTCCCTACGAGCAGTACTTC.

This clonotype was seen a few times. The J gene is TRBJ2-7, the V gene TRBV4-1; perhaps TRBD1 as D (6 bases). With 3 bases removed from V and 2 bases from J, the gap between germline ends came to 20 bases. Germline V gene lookup returns CDR1 MGHRA and CDR2 YSYEKL. CDR3 length: 17 amino acids. In nucleotides, the CDR3 is TGCGCCAGCAGCCAGAGGATCGGGGAACAGGGCGCCTACGAGCAGTACGTC. The encoded protein is CASSQRIGEQGAYEQYV.